This T cell receptor beta chain was identified in a study of human T cells and chemical hapten exposure. The ends were cut back, 4 bases at V and 3 bases at J, with 15 bases in the middle. The CDR3 loop spans 16 amino acids. Germline CDR1 is MGHRA and CDR2 is YSYEKL. Study-level findings and limits: Patch test score tracked positively with PT1 expanded TCR counts. The immune response of these alopecia patients might not match healthy individuals'.

Regarding time point: patch test 1, 2 weeks after DPC sensitization. Treatment indicated: therapeutic diphenylcyclopropenone sensitization with weekly scalp DPC. The sample holds a few counts of this clonotype. The antigen is undetermined. TCRdb redid the calling of the RACE reads with MiXCR, one entry per CDR3 protein. The sample yields fewer than 500,000 distinct CDR3 sequences, around 5% seen once. This clonotype was obtained from a woman aged 50 to 65 with alopecia areata. Some clones in this sample may be carry-over from other donors' samples. This specimen was whole blood, taken in connection with sensitization to the hapten diphenylcyclopropenone (DPC). The rearrangement joins TRBV4-1 to TRBJ1-4, with D possibly being TRBD1 (5 bases). The CDR3: CASSPVSGASNEKLFF. The DNA of the CDR3 is TGCGCCAGCAGCCCAGTTTCCGGGGCCTCTAATGAAAAACTGTTTTTT.